Each of the 6 T cell receptor beta chains below was sequenced from the same sample in a study of molecular identifiers for immune sequencing clone quantification. A single record per CDR3 protein comes from TCRdb applying MiXCR to the PCR reads. The data show about 510,000 distinct CDR3 sequences, roughly a fifth seen once. The sequencing sample was made of naive CD8+ T cells from blood, with Jurkat cell RNA spiked in. The subset is: FACS-sorted CD8+CD4-CCR7+CD45RA+ naive T cells. All receptors come from a human donor in good health. Some libraries in this study had Jurkat cell RNA spiked in.

This clonotype occurred a few times. This rearrangement joins TRBV30 to TRBJ2-7, with TRBD1 identical over 7 bases. The CDR3 length is 18 residues. Unmatched junction bases numbered 19, after V lost 2 bases and J lost 3 bases. Germline V CDR1 and CDR2: GTSNPN, SVGIG (reference sequence). For the CDR3, the DNA is TGTGCCTGGAGTTCGGCGGGCAGGGGGTCTAGGCCCTACTACGAGCAGTACTTC. Amino acids: CAWSSAGRGSRPYYEQYF.

In its sample, this clonotype was seen many times. The chain carries TRBV4-2 and TRBJ2-7; maybe TRBD2 (6 bases). With 3 bases removed from V and 7 bases from J, the gap between germline ends came to 13 bases. The CDR3 is made up of 13 amino acids. Germline CDR1 and CDR2: LGHNA and YNFKEQ. Written as DNA, the CDR3 is TGTGCCAGCAGCCAGAGACTAGATGTGGAGCAGTACTTC. Translated, it gives CASSQRLDVEQYF.

This clonotype was found a few times. The chain couples TRBV7-6 to TRBJ2-1; 8 nucleotides agree with TRBD2. This CDR3 spans 14 amino acids. Per germline, CDR1 SGHVS and CDR2 FNYEAQ. Trimming cost V 5 bases and J 16 bases; bases outside gene matches: 16. The CDR3 spells CASSVSTSEGPSFF. CDR3 bases: TGTGCCAGCAGCGTCTCGACTAGCGAGGGACCCAGTTTCTTC.

This clonotype was observed many times. J is TRBJ2-4 and V is TRBV30; D unclear. There are 13 residues in the CDR3. Germline loops: CDR1 GTSNPN, CDR2 SVGIG (reference sequence). V was shortened by 7 bases and J by 6 bases, with 16 bases between the two germline ends. Here the CDR3 reads CASTLPPGNIQYF. Here the CDR3 DNA reads TGTGCCTCGACACTACCCCCCGGAAACATTCAGTACTTC.

This clonotype was counted between two and nine times. The rearrangement joins TRBV29-1 to TRBJ1-2; D is unclear. The CDR3 length is 12 residues. The germline V gene has CDR1 SQVTM and CDR2 ANQGSEA. V shed 3 bases and J shed 6 bases, with 11 bases lying between them. For the CDR3, the DNA is TGCAGCGTTGACACCTTGCTGGATGGCTACACCTTC. Its protein is CSVDTLLDGYTF.

The rearrangement uses TRBV12-3 or TRBV12-4 and TRBJ1-4; 7 positions match TRBD1. This CDR3 is built from 16 residues. V lost 6 bases, J lost 8 bases, and 15 bases stayed unmatched. CDR3 DNA: TGTGCCAGCAGCCCAACAGGGGATGAGGAGCAGGAAAAACTGTTTTTT. This translates into CASSPTGDEEQEKLFF.